The 32 T cell receptor beta chains listed next were all sequenced from one sample in a study of T cell repertoires in cytomegalovirus infection. Using its own MiXCR run on the reads, TCRdb lists one record per CDR3 protein. The table includes around 490,000 distinct CDR3 sequences, about 30% detected once. The specimen was PBMCs. The receptors stem from a human donor in good health (CMV status not recorded). Some clones in this sample may be carry-over from other donors' samples.

This clonotype came up many times. The chain uses TRBV7-2 and TRBJ1-1; D gene ambiguous. The V end lost 3 bases, the J end lost 11 bases, and 16 bases lay between the germline ends. Germline loops: CDR1 SGHTA, CDR2 FQGNSA. The CDR3 sequence is 13 residues long. The CDR3 region is CASSFGEGSGAFF. In nucleotides, the CDR3 is TGTGCCAGCAGCTTCGGGGAGGGTAGCGGGGCTTTCTTT.

This clonotype was counted many times. The CDR3 bases are TGTGCCAGCACCCCGGGGACCGGGACTAGCGGGTACGAGCAGTACTTC. Translating gives CASTPGTGTSGYEQYF. This chain uses TRBV28 with TRBJ2-7; 12 nucleotides agree with TRBD2. J was trimmed by 4 bases and V by 7 bases; bases with no gene match: 11. Germline V gene lookup returns CDR1 MDHEN and CDR2 SYDVKM. This CDR3 contains 16 residues.

The genes are TRBV18 and TRBJ2-5; 8 bases agree with TRBD2. V trimming: 1 base; J trimming: 5 bases; junction bases outside the gene matches: 6. Germline values: CDR1 KGHSH, CDR2 LQKENI. This CDR3 comprises 15 residues. The CDR3 loop is CASSPRTSYGETQYF. In DNA form, the CDR3 reads TGTGCCAGCTCACCACGGACTAGCTATGGCGAGACCCAGTACTTC.

This chain uses TRBV4-3 with TRBJ1-5; D unclear. The V gene lost 2 bases and the J gene lost 8 bases, with 10 bases spanning the gap. Germline V CDR1 and CDR2: LGHNA, YSLEER. The CDR3 has 13 residues. The CDR3: CASSQRGGEPQHF. For the CDR3, the DNA is TGCGCCAGCAGCCAAAGAGGTGGTGAGCCCCAGCATTTT.

J is TRBJ2-3 and V is TRBV6-2 or TRBV6-3; TRBD2 matches at 11 bases. This CDR3 region has 17 residues. Germline loops: CDR1 MNHEY, CDR2 SVGEGT. The V and J ends lost 2 bases and 4 bases, in that order; junction bases with no gene match: 8. The CDR3 reads CASSYDPSGRIADTQYF. In DNA, the CDR3 is TGTGCCAGCAGTTACGACCCTAGCGGGAGGATCGCAGATACGCAGTATTTT.

This clonotype was seen repeatedly, ten times or more. The gene calls are TRBV11-2 and TRBJ1-1; perhaps TRBD1 as D (6 bases). Germline CDR1 is SGHAT and CDR2 is FQNNGV. The CDR3 consists of 15 residues. The germline V and J ends were trimmed by 5 bases and 6 bases, with 19 bases remaining between them. CDR3 DNA: TGTGCCAGCAGCGCTGTCAGGGGAGGGATCTCTGAAGCTTTCTTT. Amino acids: CASSAVRGGISEAFF.

This chain links TRBV29-1 with TRBJ2-5; 7 nucleotides match TRBD1. The germline V gene has CDR1 SQVTM and CDR2 ANQGSEA. The CDR3 extends over 13 amino acids. Losses at the gene ends were 7 bases for V and 4 bases for J; bases not matched to a gene: 9. The CDR3, as DNA: TGCAGCGCTCAGAGAAACAGGGGAGAGACCCAGTACTTC. As protein: CSAQRNRGETQYF.

This rearrangement joins TRBV29-1 to TRBJ2-3; TRBD2 is a possible D gene (6 bases). The CDR3 is 12 amino acids. CDR1 is SQVTM and CDR2 is ANQGSEA in the germline V gene. Deletions cut 1 base from V and 6 bases from J, with 8 bases between. The CDR3 DNA follows: TGCAGCGTTGAAGCTGGGGGGGATACGCAGTATTTT. It translates to CSVEAGGDTQYF.

A remark on this clonotype: The CDR3 end shows no conserved phenylalanine or tryptophan, and so a read error is likely. The chain links TRBV10-3 to TRBJ2-7; D is possibly TRBD1 or TRBD2 (5 bases each). The CDR3 covers 12 residues. Trimming pared 2 bases from V and 5 bases from J, leaving 7 bases between. Germline CDR1 is ENHRY and CDR2 is SYGVKD. In DNA, the CDR3 is TGTGCCATCAGTGAGGTGGGGGACGAGCAGTACTAC. It specifies CAISEVGDEQYY.

This clonotype was recorded at least ten times. The chain couples TRBV7-2 to TRBJ2-3; no clear D. Deletions cut 4 bases from V and 0 bases from J, with 8 bases between. Germline V gene lookup returns CDR1 SGHTA and CDR2 FQGNSA. CDR3 length: 14 amino acids. This CDR3 reads CASSYAGSTDTQYF. CDR3 in DNA: TGTGCCAGCAGCTATGCCGGGAGCACAGATACGCAGTATTTT.

In its sample, this clonotype was seen many times. The CDR3, as DNA: TGTGCCAGCACCTACAGGGACGAAGACTACGAGCAGTACGTC. It translates to CASTYRDEDYEQYV. The chain joins TRBV6-2 or TRBV6-3 to TRBJ2-7; a possible D gene is TRBD1 (6 bases). V was trimmed by 7 bases and J by 3 bases, leaving 16 bases between them. The CDR3 runs 14 residues. Germline V gives CDR1 MNHEY, CDR2 SVGEGT.

This clonotype was detected only a few times. V is TRBV6-2 or TRBV6-3 and J is TRBJ2-5; 7 bases map to TRBD2. Trimming cost V 2 bases and J 5 bases; bases outside gene matches: 8. This CDR3 is built from 15 residues. Germline V gives CDR1 MNHEY, CDR2 SVGEGT. The CDR3 region has the DNA TGTGCCAGCAGTTACGCGGGACTACCCGGGGAGACCCAGTACTTC. Residues: CASSYAGLPGETQYF.

The sample holds a few counts of this clonotype. Written as DNA, the CDR3 is TGTGCTAGTGGTTCCGTAATCGGGACTAGCGGGAGCAATGAGCAGTTCTTC. Its protein product is CASGSVIGTSGSNEQFF. The genes are TRBV12-5 and TRBJ2-1, with TRBD2 identical over 14 bases. Germline V gene lookup returns CDR1 LGHNT and CDR2 FRNRAP. The CDR3 is 17 residues long. V was clipped by 4 bases and J by 6 bases; unmatched bases: 8.

This rearrangement joins TRBV18 to TRBJ2-1; TRBD1 is a possible D gene (6 bases). The CDR3 contains 16 residues. V shed 6 bases and J shed 2 bases, with 17 bases lying between them. Germline V gives CDR1 KGHSH, CDR2 LQKENI. For the CDR3, the DNA is TGTGCCAGCTCCCTAATAGGGGGTAATACCTACAATGAGCAGTTCTTC. Protein sequence: CASSLIGGNTYNEQFF.

Only a few counts were recorded for this clonotype. J is TRBJ2-1 and V is TRBV6-2 or TRBV6-3, with 11 bases lining up with TRBD2. In germline, CDR1 is MNHEY, CDR2 SVGEGT. The V segment lost 0 bases and the J segment 0 bases; nucleotides outside the gene matches: 10. This CDR3 contains 20 residues. This chain's CDR3 is CASSYSSRLAGKSSYNEQFF. The CDR3 region has the DNA TGTGCCAGCAGTTACTCGAGTCGACTAGCGGGAAAAAGCTCCTACAATGAGCAGTTCTTC.

This rearrangement joins TRBV7-2 to TRBJ2-2, with D perhaps TRBD1 or TRBD2 (6 bases each). The germline gives CDR1 SGHTA, CDR2 FQGNSA. The CDR3 length is 16 residues. V shed 1 base and J shed 5 bases, with 14 bases lying between them. The CDR3 DNA reads TGTGCCAGCAGCTTAGGGGGGGCAGGTCAAACCGGGGAGCTGTTTTTT. It yields the protein CASSLGGAGQTGELFF.

Here the CDR3 reads CASSFEGVSGANVLTF. The CDR3 DNA sequence: TGTGCCAGCAGTTTTGAGGGGGTCTCTGGGGCCAACGTCCTGACTTTC. The genes are TRBV6-5 and TRBJ2-6; D may be TRBD1 (6 bases). This CDR3 region has 16 residues. Germline V gene lookup returns CDR1 MNHEY and CDR2 SVGAGI. Between the trimmed V and J ends, which lost 4 bases and 0 bases, there was a span of 10 bases.

This clonotype was counted only a few times. The chain has TRBV5-1 and TRBJ1-1, with D maybe TRBD1 (5 bases). Trimming took off 2 bases at V and 3 bases at J, with 11 bases between the two ends. Germline CDR1 and CDR2: SGHRS and YFSETQ. This CDR3 is built from 14 residues. CDR3: CASSFSGWDTEAFF. As DNA, the CDR3 is TGCGCCAGCAGCTTTTCAGGGTGGGACACTGAAGCTTTCTTT.

This clonotype has a count of ten or more. V usage is TRBV7-6 and J usage is TRBJ2-5, with TRBD1 matching 8 bases. CDR3 length: 14 amino acids. V gave up 5 bases and J gave up 2 bases; unmatched junction bases: 4. Germline V gene sequence: CDR1 SGHVS, CDR2 FNYEAQ. CDR3 amino acids: CASSVGTGQETQYF. The CDR3 nucleotides are TGTGCCAGCAGCGTTGGGACAGGACAAGAGACCCAGTACTTC.

This clonotype has ten or more counts. The CDR3 sequence is CASSWGTLQETQYF. In nucleotides, the CDR3 is TGTGCCAGCAGTTGGGGGACACTCCAAGAGACCCAGTACTTC. J is TRBJ2-5 and V is TRBV12-3 or TRBV12-4; tentatively, D is TRBD1 (6 bases). The CDR3 is 14 residues long. V lost 4 bases to trimming and J lost 1 base, with 10 bases between them.

V and J are TRBV11-1 and TRBJ2-1, with D unclear. Germline CDR1 reads SGHAT; CDR2 reads FQDESV (reference sequence). V lost 5 bases to trimming and J lost 9 bases, with 14 bases between them. This CDR3 region has 13 residues. Here the CDR3 reads CASSPTLSPEQFF. The CDR3 DNA reads TGTGCCAGCAGCCCCACCCTCTCACCTGAGCAGTTCTTC.

The gene calls are TRBV19 and TRBJ1-1, with a tentative D call TRBD1 (5 bases). Germline V gene data show CDR1 as LNHDA and CDR2 as SQIVND (reference sequence). Trimming removed 1 base from V and 0 bases from J, with 9 bases in between. The CDR3 sequence is 15 residues long. This CDR3 is CASSIGGILNTEAFF. The DNA for the CDR3 is TGTGCCAGTAGTATAGGGGGCATTTTGAACACTGAAGCTTTCTTT.

The chain uses TRBV11-3 and TRBJ2-1, with no clear D. CDR1 and CDR2 from the germline V gene are SGHNT and YENEEA. Trimming stripped 4 bases from V and 4 bases from J, with 17 bases between. The CDR3 sequence is 16 residues long. The CDR3 bases are TGTGCCAGCAGCTCCTCTGGCCCGGCCCATTACAATGAGCAGTTCTTC. Translation: CASSSSGPAHYNEQFF.

The rearrangement uses TRBV18 and TRBJ1-1; D may be TRBD1 (5 bases). Trimming removed 3 bases at V and 1 base at J, with 15 bases between. Per the germline V gene, CDR1 is KGHSH and CDR2 is LQKENI. The CDR3 consists of 16 residues. The CDR3 DNA sequence: TGTGCCAGCTCACCCCCGGGACTGAGGGCGAACACTGAAGCTTTCTTT. This gives the protein CASSPPGLRANTEAFF.

This clonotype was seen a handful of times. The chain combines TRBV30 with TRBJ2-1, with 10 positions matching TRBD2. Looked up from germline, CDR1 is GTSNPN and CDR2 is SVGIG (reference sequence). The CDR3 has 13 amino acids. V gave up 4 bases and J gave up 10 bases; unmatched junction bases: 7. CDR3: CAWNGLAGDEQFF. The CDR3 DNA follows: TGTGCCTGGAATGGGCTAGCGGGAGACGAGCAGTTCTTC.

The chain employs TRBV12-3 or TRBV12-4 and TRBJ2-1; 11 bases align to TRBD1. The CDR3 contains 15 residues. V lost 4 bases and J lost 5; bases outside the gene matches: 4. CDR3 protein: CASSWGTGGDNEQFF. The CDR3 coding sequence is TGTGCCAGCAGTTGGGGGACAGGGGGGGACAATGAGCAGTTCTTC.

This clonotype was recorded many times. The chain combines TRBV7-2 with TRBJ2-2; 10 bases fit TRBD2. CDR3 length equals 14 residues. Germline values: CDR1 SGHTA, CDR2 FQGNSA. V was pared by 6 bases and J by 8 bases, with 6 bases of the junction left unmatched. As DNA, the CDR3 is TGTGCCAGCAGATTTAGCGGGAGGTCTGGGGAGCTGTTTTTT. This encodes CASRFSGRSGELFF. Full variable domain (rest looked up from reference TRBV7-2 and TRBJ2-2): GAGVSQSPSNKVTEKGKDVELRCDPISGHTALYWYRQSLGQGLEFLIYFQGNSAPDKSGLPSDRFSAERTGGSVSTLTIQRTQQEDSAVYLCASRFSGRSGELFFGEGSRLTVL.

A few counts support this clonotype. This sequence joins TRBV3-1 and TRBJ2-7; D perhaps matches TRBD2 (6 bases). V was shortened by 4 bases and J by 2 bases, with 15 bases between the two germline ends. Germline V CDR1 and CDR2: LGHDT, YNNKEL (reference sequence). The CDR3 length is 15 residues. CDR3 loop: CASSLPGTPAYEQYF. In nucleotides, the CDR3 is TGTGCCAGCAGCCTTCCCGGGACTCCCGCCTACGAGCAGTACTTC.

The chain carries TRBV2 and TRBJ2-1; 10 bases fit TRBD2. This CDR3 comprises 14 residues. J gave up 9 bases and V 4 bases, and 6 bases lay outside the gene matches. Germline values: CDR1 SNHLY, CDR2 FYNNEI. CDR3 loop: CASSVLASGSEQFF. CDR3 in DNA: TGTGCCAGCAGTGTCTTGGCTAGCGGGAGTGAGCAGTTCTTC.

The chain is built from TRBV20-1 and TRBJ2-3; TRBD2 aligns across 9 bases. Germline loops: CDR1 DFQATT, CDR2 SNEGSKA (reference sequence). The junction had 10 bases not matched to a gene; V was cut back by 6 bases and J by 6 bases. This CDR3 contains 14 residues. CDR3 sequence (DNA): TGCAGTGCAGAACGGCGGGAGGGGGTGGATACGCAGTATTTT. The encoded protein is CSAERREGVDTQYF.

The chain couples TRBV12-5 to TRBJ2-5; 9 bases match TRBD2. The CDR3 contains 15 residues. Germline V gene data show CDR1 as LGHNT and CDR2 as FRNRAP. The junction had 3 bases not matched to a gene; V was cut back by 2 bases and J by 2 bases. This CDR3 is CASGLTTSGQETQYF. CDR3 DNA sequence: TGTGCTAGTGGTTTGACTACTAGCGGGCAAGAGACCCAGTACTTC.

At least ten counts were recorded for this clonotype. The chain recombines TRBV7-8 with TRBJ2-7; the match to TRBD1 covers 7 bases. Losses at the gene ends were 5 bases for V and 1 base for J; bases not matched to a gene: 5. Germline lookup yields CDR1 SGHVS and CDR2 FQNEAQ. The CDR3 sequence is 14 residues long. CDR3 loop: CASSPRQGSYEQYV. The CDR3 DNA is TGTGCCAGCAGCCCGCGACAGGGATCCTACGAGCAGTACGTC.